Shown below are 27 T cell receptor beta chains from a single sample sequenced in a study of blood T cell repertoires in COVID-19. Assay used: immunoSEQ multiplex PCR; TCRdb lists only in-frame clones, some missing. This sample has 250,000 or so clones, with around 83% found just once. The sequencing sample was made of peripheral blood. These receptors were taken from a man older than 75 with acute or convalescent COVID-19.

The chain recombines TRBV4-2 with TRBJ1-2, with 9 bases fitting TRBD1. Germline V CDR1 and CDR2: LGHNA, YNFKEQ. CDR3 length equals 14 residues. V dropped 3 bases and J dropped 9; count of bases not matched to a gene: 8. As DNA, the CDR3 is TGTGCCAGCAGCCAGGGTAGGACAGGGGTTAGCTACACCTTC. It is translated as CASSQGRTGVSYTF.

This clone has just a few counts. This chain joins TRBV18 and TRBJ1-5; maybe TRBD1 (6 bases). Trimming removed 4 bases at V and 7 bases at J, with 20 bases between. There are 16 residues in the CDR3. Germline V CDR1 and CDR2: KGHSH, LQKENI. CDR3 residues: CASSLGTRSAGQPQHF. The CDR3 coding sequence is TGTGCCAGCTCACTGGGGACAAGATCTGCAGGGCAGCCCCAGCATTTT.

The chain combines TRBV6-5 with TRBJ2-7, with 16 positions matching TRBD2. The germline CDR1 and CDR2 sequences are MNHEY and SVGAGI. V lost 7 bases and J lost 6; bases outside the gene matches: 6. The CDR3 has 15 residues. CDR3 coding DNA: TGTGCCAGCATCTTCGGGACTAGCGGGAGGGCCGAGCAGTACTTC. This translates into CASIFGTSGRAEQYF.

The chain has TRBV5-8 and TRBJ1-1; tentative D call: TRBD1 (5 bases). In germline, CDR1 is SGHTS, CDR2 YDEGEE. Trimming removed 3 bases from V and 0 bases from J, with 12 bases in between. The CDR3 contains 15 residues. CDR3 DNA sequence: TGTGCCAGCAGCTGGGGTGGGGGGATGAACACTGAAGCTTTCTTT. This gives the protein CASSWGGGMNTEAFF.

This sequence joins TRBV5-4 and TRBJ1-1; D is unresolved. Trimming stripped 1 base from V and 11 bases from J, with 12 bases between. CDR3 size: 12 residues. From germline, CDR1 is SGHNT and CDR2 YYREEE (reference sequence). CDR3 residues: CASSLSSQRAFF. In DNA form, the CDR3 reads TGTGCCAGCAGCTTGTCGTCACAGCGGGCTTTCTTT.

The CDR3 sequence: CASSVGSGSNTGELFF. In DNA form, the CDR3 reads TGTGCCAGCAGCGTAGGAAGCGGGAGTAACACCGGGGAGCTGTTTTTT. The chain uses TRBV9 and TRBJ2-2; 8 bases line up with TRBD2. Germline loops: CDR1 SGDLS, CDR2 YYNGEE. The CDR3 contains 16 residues. The trim removed 0 bases at V and 2 bases at J, leaving 3 bases unmatched.

V is TRBV7-2 and J is TRBJ1-2; D call uncertain. Trimming left V 3 bases short and J 3 bases short, with 8 bases between. Germline loops: CDR1 SGHTA, CDR2 FQGNSA. This CDR3 contains 13 residues. CDR3 sequence reads: CASSFDIYYGYTF. CDR3 in DNA: TGTGCCAGCAGCTTTGACATTTACTATGGCTACACCTTC.

This chain joins TRBV5-1 and TRBJ2-7; 10 positions match TRBD1. The CDR3 is 15 residues long. The germline gives CDR1 SGHRS, CDR2 YFSETQ. V lost 3 bases, J lost 3 bases, and 6 bases stayed unmatched. The CDR3 is CASSSPDRGFYEQYF. For the CDR3, the DNA is TGCGCCAGCAGCTCCCCGGACAGGGGGTTCTACGAGCAGTACTTC.

This clone came up a few times. This chain connects TRBV29-1 to TRBJ2-7; TRBD1 agrees at 8 bases. J gave up 3 bases and V 1 base, and 5 bases lay outside the gene matches. The CDR3 loop spans 14 amino acids. Looked up from germline, CDR1 is SQVTM and CDR2 is ANQGSEA. CDR3 sequence (DNA): TGCAGCGTTGAAGGTTGGACAGGGCGCTACGAGCAGTACTTC. Translation gives CSVEGWTGRYEQYF.

Worth noting for this clone: Given a much more abundant clone one base away, this may be a read error. This chain joins TRBV24-1 and TRBJ2-2; D might be TRBD2 (7 bases). Looked up from germline, CDR1 is KGHDR and CDR2 is SFDVKD. This CDR3 is built from 13 residues. With 9 bases removed from V and 6 bases from J, the gap between germline ends came to 13 bases. CDR3 sequence reads: CATGGARAGELFF. As DNA, the CDR3 is TGTGCCACCGGGGGGGCGAGGGCCGGGGAGCTGTTTTTT.

The chain couples TRBV3-1 (or the pseudogene TRBV3-2) to TRBJ2-7; D might be TRBD2 (5 bases). CDR3 length: 12 residues. Germline V gene lookup returns CDR1 LGHDT and CDR2 YNNKEL (reference sequence). The V gene lost 4 bases and the J gene lost 5 bases, with 9 bases spanning the gap. The CDR3 here is CASSRLGDEQYF. The CDR3 DNA reads as TGTGCCAGCAGCCGGCTGGGAGACGAGCAGTACTTC.

This rearrangement joins TRBV7-9 to TRBJ1-5, with TRBD1 as a possible D gene (6 bases). The CDR3 consists of 18 residues. Germline CDR1 and CDR2: SEHNR and FQNEAQ (reference sequence). V lost 2 bases and J 0 bases, leaving 17 bases between the germline ends. The CDR3 region is CASSLYRGGMNSNQPQHF. In DNA, the CDR3 is TGTGCCAGCAGCTTATATAGAGGGGGAATGAATAGCAATCAGCCCCAGCATTTT.

The V gene is TRBV6-5, the J gene TRBJ1-5; D remains unclear. The CDR3 runs to 14 residues. Germline CDR1 reads MNHEY; CDR2 reads SVGAGI. V was cut by 5 bases and J by 6 bases, with 14 bases left in between. The CDR3 DNA sequence: TGTGCCAGCAGTCCAACTACCCCTTCTCAGCCCCAGCATTTT. Protein sequence: CASSPTTPSQPQHF.

V is TRBV6-5 and J is TRBJ1-5; TRBD1 aligns across 8 bases. The ends lost 4 bases at V and 4 bases at J; junction bases unmatched: 3. Germline CDR1 reads MNHEY; CDR2 reads SVGAGI. The CDR3 is 14 residues long. CDR3 in DNA: TGTGCCAGCAGTTCCGGGACAGGTAATCAGCCCCAGCATTTT. It specifies CASSSGTGNQPQHF.

A note on this clone: Other DNA variants within this sample encode the same CDR3. The V gene is TRBV5-1, the J gene TRBJ2-2; 9 bases match TRBD2. This CDR3 contains 15 residues. V trimming: 4 bases; J trimming: 3 bases; junction bases outside the gene matches: 4. From germline, CDR1 is SGHRS and CDR2 YFSETQ. The CDR3 DNA reads TGCGCCAGCAGCCTAGCGGGACTGGACACCGGGGAGCTGTTTTTT. Translation gives CASSLAGLDTGELFF.

J is TRBJ2-4 and V is TRBV9, with 7 nucleotides matching TRBD2. Trimming cost V 0 bases and J 8 bases; bases outside gene matches: 8. There are 15 residues in the CDR3. Germline-derived CDR1 and CDR2 are SGDLS and YYNGEE. The CDR3 reads CASSVEGGVRDIQYF. As DNA, the CDR3 is TGTGCCAGCAGCGTAGAGGGAGGGGTCCGGGACATTCAGTACTTC.

This clone has just a few counts. This chain uses TRBV19 with TRBJ1-4, with a possible D match to TRBD1 (5 bases). Deletions cut 5 bases from V and 4 bases from J, with 14 bases between. Germline-derived CDR1 and CDR2 are LNHDA and SQIVND (reference sequence). The CDR3 loop spans 15 amino acids. The CDR3 sequence: CASSLAGVFNEKLFF. The CDR3 nucleotides are TGTGCCAGTAGTCTGGCGGGGGTTTTTAATGAAAAACTGTTTTTT.

The chain carries TRBV6-6 and TRBJ2-1; D is perhaps TRBD2 (6 bases). This CDR3 has 14 residues. Trimming stripped 2 bases from V and 3 bases from J, with 8 bases between. Germline V lookup: CDR1 MNHNY, CDR2 SVGAGI (reference sequence). CDR3 region: CASSYGRDYNEQFF. The CDR3, as DNA: TGTGCCAGCAGTTACGGGCGGGACTACAATGAGCAGTTCTTC.

This clone came up once. The rearrangement uses TRBV18 and TRBJ2-1, with 7 positions matching TRBD1. The CDR3 contains 16 residues. Per germline, CDR1 KGHSH and CDR2 LQKENI. The trim removed 3 bases at V and 2 bases at J, leaving 7 bases unmatched. In nucleotides, the CDR3 is TGTGCCAGCTCACCCTACCTACAGGGGACCTACAATGAGCAGTTCTTC. Residues: CASSPYLQGTYNEQFF.

This clone was counted a few times. The chain is built from TRBV2 and TRBJ1-3; D is unresolved. V lost 7 bases and J 2 bases, leaving 12 bases between the germline ends. Germline V gene data show CDR1 as SNHLY and CDR2 as FYNNEI. This CDR3 spans 14 amino acids. CDR3 DNA sequence: TGTGCCAGCACCTTCACTCCCCCTGGAAACACCATATATTTT. This gives the protein CASTFTPPGNTIYF.

As DNA, the CDR3 is TGTGCCAGCAAAAGAGGACTCTACGAGCAGTACTTC. It is translated as CASKRGLYEQYF. The rearrangement joins TRBV28 to TRBJ2-7, with D possibly TRBD2 on 5 matching bases. This CDR3 is built from 12 residues. Germline values: CDR1 MDHEN, CDR2 SYDVKM. Trimming took off 7 bases at V and 3 bases at J, with 10 bases between the two ends.

The chain links TRBV30 to TRBJ1-5; 8 positions match TRBD1. The CDR3 spans 12 residues. V shed 3 bases and J 7 bases; nucleotides not matched to a gene: 2. From germline, CDR1 is GTSNPN and CDR2 SVGIG (reference sequence). The CDR3 is CAWRAGGQPQHF. CDR3 bases: TGTGCCTGGAGGGCAGGGGGCCAGCCCCAGCATTTT.

V is TRBV27 and J is TRBJ2-7; 7 nucleotides line up with TRBD1. Unmatched junction bases numbered 2, after V lost 6 bases and J lost 3 bases. Germline CDR1 is MNHEY and CDR2 is SMNVEV (reference sequence). This CDR3 is built from 12 residues. CDR3 region: CASRGGVYEQYF. The CDR3 nucleotides are TGTGCCAGCAGAGGGGGCGTCTACGAGCAGTACTTC.

There are a few counts of this clone. This rearrangement joins TRBV7-3 to TRBJ2-7; 8 bases map to TRBD1. In germline, CDR1 is SGHTA, CDR2 FQGTGA. CDR3 length equals 13 residues. Trimming at V came to 5 bases and at J to 7 bases, leaving 7 bases not matched to a gene. The CDR3 DNA sequence: TGTGCCAGCAGCACCCAGGGGGCAGGGGAGCAGTACTTC. Translation: CASSTQGAGEQYF.

V usage is TRBV5-1 and J usage is TRBJ2-7; tentative D call: TRBD2 (6 bases). Germline lookup yields CDR1 SGHRS and CDR2 YFSETQ. The V and J ends lost 1 base and 6 bases respectively, with 14 bases between them. CDR3 length equals 14 residues. Here the CDR3 reads CASSLYPGGGEQYF. In DNA form, the CDR3 reads TGCGCCAGCAGCTTGTACCCCGGGGGAGGCGAGCAGTACTTC.

The rearrangement uses TRBV7-8 and TRBJ1-5, with 7 bases fitting TRBD1. This CDR3 has 16 amino acids. The junction had 5 bases not matched to a gene; V was cut back by 3 bases and J by 0 bases. Germline CDR1 is SGHVS and CDR2 is FQNEAQ. This CDR3 reads CASSFGTADSNQPQHF. The CDR3 DNA sequence: TGTGCCAGCAGCTTTGGGACAGCGGATAGCAATCAGCCCCAGCATTTT.

The chain couples TRBV11-3 to TRBJ2-2; 11 bases agree with TRBD1. CDR3 size: 15 residues. Germline V gene sequence: CDR1 SGHNT, CDR2 YENEEA. The trim removed 4 bases at V and 4 bases at J, leaving 2 bases unmatched. The CDR3 loop is CASSSGTGGTGELFF. The CDR3 DNA reads as TGTGCCAGCAGCTCCGGGACAGGGGGCACCGGGGAGCTGTTTTTT.